This entry features one T cell receptor beta chain sequence. Amplified TCR beta CDR3 regions derived from RNA transcripts. HTBI primers were the set used in a first-round RT-PCR of the TCR CDR3. TCRdb processed the multiplex PCR reads anew with MiXCR; each CDR3 protein has one entry. The sample has about 560,000 distinct CDR3 sequences; about a sixth are singletons. Trimming removed 6 bases from V and 5 bases from J, with 13 bases in between. CDR1 and CDR2 (germline): MNHEY, SMNVEV (reference sequence). This CDR3 has 13 residues. The data originate from a study of T cells in Graves' hyperthyroidism and ophthalmopathy.

The sequenced sample consisted of blood. The chain employs TRBV27 and TRBJ2-5; D might be TRBD2 (6 bases). The receptor was isolated from a woman in her 30s with Graves' hyperthyroidism. In nucleotides, the CDR3 is TGTGCCAGCAGCTGGGACCGGGGGGAGACCCAGTACTTC. It yields the protein CASSWDRGETQYF.